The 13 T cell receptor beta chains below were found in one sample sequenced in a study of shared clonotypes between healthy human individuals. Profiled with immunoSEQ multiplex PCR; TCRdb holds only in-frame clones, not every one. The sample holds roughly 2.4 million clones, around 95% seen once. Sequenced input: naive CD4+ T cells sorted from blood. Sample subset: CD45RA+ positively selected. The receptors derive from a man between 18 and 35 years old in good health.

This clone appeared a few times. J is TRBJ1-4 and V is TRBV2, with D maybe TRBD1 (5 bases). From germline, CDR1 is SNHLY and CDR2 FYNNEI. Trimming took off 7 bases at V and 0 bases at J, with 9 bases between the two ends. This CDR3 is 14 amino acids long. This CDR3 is CASNEDTTNEKLFF. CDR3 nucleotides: TGTGCCAGCAACGAGGACACAACTAATGAAAAACTGTTTTTT.

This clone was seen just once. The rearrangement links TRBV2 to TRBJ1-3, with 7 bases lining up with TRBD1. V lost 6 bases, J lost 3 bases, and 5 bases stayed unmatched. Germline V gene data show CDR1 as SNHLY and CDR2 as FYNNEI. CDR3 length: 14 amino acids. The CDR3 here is CASSVTGNGNTIYF. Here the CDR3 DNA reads TGTGCCAGCAGCGTGACAGGGAATGGAAACACCATATATTTT.

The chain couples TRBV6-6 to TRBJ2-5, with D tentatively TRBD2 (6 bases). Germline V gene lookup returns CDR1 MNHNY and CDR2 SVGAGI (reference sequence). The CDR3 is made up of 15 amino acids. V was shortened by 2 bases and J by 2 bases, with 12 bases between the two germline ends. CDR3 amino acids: CASSYTSGLQETQYF. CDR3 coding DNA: TGTGCCAGCAGTTACACGAGCGGACTACAAGAGACCCAGTACTTC.

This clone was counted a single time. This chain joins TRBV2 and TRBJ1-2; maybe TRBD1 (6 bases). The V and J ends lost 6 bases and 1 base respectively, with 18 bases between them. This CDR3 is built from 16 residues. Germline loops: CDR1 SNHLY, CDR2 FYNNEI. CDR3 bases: TGTGCCAGCAGGCGAAGGGCAGGAGGGGGTAACTATGGCTACACCTTC. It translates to CASRRRAGGGNYGYTF.

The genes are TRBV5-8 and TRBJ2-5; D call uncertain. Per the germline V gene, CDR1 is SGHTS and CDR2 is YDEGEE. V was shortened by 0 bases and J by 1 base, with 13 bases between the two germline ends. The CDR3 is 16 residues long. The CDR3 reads CASSLGRGLGQETQYF. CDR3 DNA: TGTGCCAGCAGCTTGGGTCGCGGTTTGGGCCAAGAGACCCAGTACTTC.

As DNA, the CDR3 is TGTGCCACCAGGACTAGCGGAAGCACCGGGGAGCTGTTTTTT. Encoded protein: CATRTSGSTGELFF. The rearrangement links TRBV10-3 to TRBJ2-2, with TRBD2 matching over 10 bases. The ends lost 10 bases at V and 4 bases at J; junction bases unmatched: 6. CDR3 length: 14 amino acids. CDR1 is ENHRY, CDR2 SYGVKD, per germline.

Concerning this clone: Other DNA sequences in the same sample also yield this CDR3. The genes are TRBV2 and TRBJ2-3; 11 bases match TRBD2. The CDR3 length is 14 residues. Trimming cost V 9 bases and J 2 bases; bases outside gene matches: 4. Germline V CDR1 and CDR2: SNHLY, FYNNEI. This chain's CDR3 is CASKTSGNTDTQYF. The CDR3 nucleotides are TGTGCCAGTAAGACTAGCGGGAACACAGATACGCAGTATTTT.

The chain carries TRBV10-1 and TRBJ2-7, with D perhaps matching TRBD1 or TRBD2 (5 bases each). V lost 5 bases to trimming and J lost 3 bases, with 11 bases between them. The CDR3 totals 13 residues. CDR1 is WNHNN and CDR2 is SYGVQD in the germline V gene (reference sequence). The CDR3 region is CASSRGRGYEQYF. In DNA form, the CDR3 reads TGCGCCAGCAGTAGGGGACGAGGCTACGAGCAGTACTTC.

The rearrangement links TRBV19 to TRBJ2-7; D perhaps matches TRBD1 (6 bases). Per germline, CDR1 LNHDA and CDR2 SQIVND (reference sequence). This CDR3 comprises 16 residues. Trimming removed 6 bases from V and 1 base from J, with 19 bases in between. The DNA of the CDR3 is TGTGCCAGTAGCGACACCCTAGGGACAAGTTCCTACGAGCAGTACTTC. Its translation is CASSDTLGTSSYEQYF. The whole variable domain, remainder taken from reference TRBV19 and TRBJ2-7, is DGGITQSPKYLFRKEGQNVTLSCEQNLNHDAMYWYRQDPGQGLRLIYYSQIVNDFQKGDIAEGYSVSREKKESFPLTVTSAQKNPTAFYLCASSDTLGTSSYEQYFGPGTRLTVT.

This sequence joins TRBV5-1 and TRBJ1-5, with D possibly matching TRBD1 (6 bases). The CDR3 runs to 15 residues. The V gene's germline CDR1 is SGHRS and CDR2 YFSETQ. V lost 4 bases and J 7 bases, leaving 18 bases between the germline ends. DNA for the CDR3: TGCGCCAGCAGCCCGAGCGGCAGGGGAGACCAGCCCCAGCATTTT. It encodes CASSPSGRGDQPQHF.

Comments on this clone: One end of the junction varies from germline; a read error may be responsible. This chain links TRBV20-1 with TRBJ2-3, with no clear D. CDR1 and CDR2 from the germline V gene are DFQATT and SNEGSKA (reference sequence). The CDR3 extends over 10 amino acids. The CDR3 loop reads CSARWDMQYF. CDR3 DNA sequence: TGCAGTGCTAGATGGGATATGCAGTATTTT.

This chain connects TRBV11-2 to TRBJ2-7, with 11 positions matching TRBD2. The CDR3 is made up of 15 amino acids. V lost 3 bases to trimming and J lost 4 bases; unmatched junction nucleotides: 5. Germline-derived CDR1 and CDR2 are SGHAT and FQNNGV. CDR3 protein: CASSFTSGGVYEQYF. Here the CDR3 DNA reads TGTGCCAGCAGCTTCACTAGCGGGGGAGTATACGAGCAGTACTTC.

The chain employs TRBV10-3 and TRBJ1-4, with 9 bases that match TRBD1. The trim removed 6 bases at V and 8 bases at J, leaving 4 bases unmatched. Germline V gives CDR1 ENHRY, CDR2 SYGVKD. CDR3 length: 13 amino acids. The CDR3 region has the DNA TGTGCCATCAGAGGGACAGGGTACGAAAAACTGTTTTTT. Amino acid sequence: CAIRGTGYEKLFF.